The rows below give T cell receptor beta chains drawn from one sample of a study of cytomegalovirus exposure and HLA in healthy donors. Produced via immunoSEQ multiplex PCR; TCRdb's table is partial and in-frame only. The sample carries over 100,000 clones, roughly 60% recorded once. The specimen sequenced was PBMCs. Receptors were obtained from a woman aged 35 to 49 in good health and CMV-seronegative. Each CDR3 is given with its conserved first and last residue. D genes are given only for firm matches. Rows give clone size only sometimes, using once, few, many, or a class for an expanded clone.

TRBV4-2	.	TRBJ1-1	.	CASSQEAGHQNTEAFF	TGTGCCAGCAGCCAAGAGGCGGGGCACCAGAACACTGAAGCTTTCTTT
TRBV4-3	TRBD1	TRBJ1-1	medium-sized	CASSQEGDRGGPNTEAFF	TGCGCCAGCAGCCAAGAAGGGGACAGGGGGGGACCGAACACTGAAGCTTTCTTT
TRBV2	TRBD1	TRBJ1-6	many	CASTSDRGHSPLHF	TGTGCCAGCACATCCGACAGGGGGCATTCACCCCTCCACTTT
TRBV5-4	TRBD2	TRBJ2-1	.	CASSLEAGGQFF	TGTGCCAGCAGCTTGGAGGCGGGGGGACAGTTCTTC
TRBV29-1	TRBD1	TRBJ1-2	.	CSAATGSGAYGYTF	TGCAGCGCCGCGACAGGGAGTGGGGCCTATGGCTACACCTTC
TRBV19	.	TRBJ2-7	.	CASGTGGHYEQYF	TGTGCCAGTGGAACAGGTGGACACTACGAGCAGTACTTC
TRBV2	TRBD2	TRBJ2-3	.	CATGGYTQYF	TGTGCCACCGGGGGGTATACGCAGTATTTT
TRBV7-9	TRBD1	TRBJ2-5	.	CASSSGTVDWSSEETQYF	TGTGCCAGCAGCTCCGGGACAGTGGATTGGAGCTCCGAAGAGACCCAGTACTTC
TRBV7-2	TRBD2	TRBJ2-5	.	CATSSQRGPQETQYF	TGTGCCACCAGCTCCCAGCGGGGACCTCAAGAGACCCAGTACTTC
TRBV13	.	TRBJ1-2	.	CASSLGQDYGYTF	TGTGCCAGCAGCTTAGGACAGGACTATGGCTACACCTTC
TRBV25-1	.	TRBJ2-1	.	CASQRSVNNEQFF	TGTGCCAGCCAGAGGAGTGTTAACAATGAGCAGTTCTTC
TRBV4-1	TRBD1	TRBJ2-7	.	CASSQEPGQVDEQYF	TGCGCCAGCAGCCAAGAGCCGGGACAGGTTGACGAGCAGTACTTC
TRBV5-4	.	TRBJ1-2	.	CASSLADSGGAGGYTF	TGTGCCAGCAGCTTGGCTGACAGTGGCGGGGCGGGGGGCTACACCTTC
TRBV5-1	.	TRBJ1-1	.	CASSLQGVGTEAFF	TGCGCCAGCAGCTTGCAAGGGGTTGGGACTGAAGCTTTCTTT
TRBV15	.	TRBJ1-4	.	CATSRDWQGSEKLFF	TGTGCCACCAGCAGAGATTGGCAGGGGAGTGAAAAACTGTTTTTT
TRBV27	.	TRBJ1-1	few	CASSEVGYSGTEAFF	TGTGCCAGCAGCGAGGTGGGGTATTCGGGGACTGAAGCTTTCTTT